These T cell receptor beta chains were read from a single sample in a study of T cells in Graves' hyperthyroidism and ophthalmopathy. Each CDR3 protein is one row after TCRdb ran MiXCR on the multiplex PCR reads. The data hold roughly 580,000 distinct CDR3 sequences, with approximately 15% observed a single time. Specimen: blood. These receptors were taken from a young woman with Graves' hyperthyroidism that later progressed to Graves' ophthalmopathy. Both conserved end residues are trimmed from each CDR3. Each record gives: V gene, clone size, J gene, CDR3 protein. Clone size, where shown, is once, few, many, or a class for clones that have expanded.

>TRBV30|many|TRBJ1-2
AWSVGVIYGYT
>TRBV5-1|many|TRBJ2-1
ASNPLGWVDEQF
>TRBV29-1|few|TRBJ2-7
SVEVSPYEQY
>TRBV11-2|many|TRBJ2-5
ASSLQPSVQETQY
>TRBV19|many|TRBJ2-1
ASAQGLRSYNEQF
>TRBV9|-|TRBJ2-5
ASSVLGGETQY
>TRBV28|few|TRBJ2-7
ASSPGSGTGVVEQY
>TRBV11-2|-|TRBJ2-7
ASSLWTVREQY
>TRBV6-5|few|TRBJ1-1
ASSYSTGGAF
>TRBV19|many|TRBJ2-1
ASSIGGTSSYNEQF
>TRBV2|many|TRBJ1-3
ASSGVGTGTGNTIY
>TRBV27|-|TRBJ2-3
ASSPTGIDTQY
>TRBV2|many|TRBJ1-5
ASSTSGGGNQPQH
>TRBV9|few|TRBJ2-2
ASSVGGSRAGELF
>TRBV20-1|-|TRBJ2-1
SARESRTGVLYGQF
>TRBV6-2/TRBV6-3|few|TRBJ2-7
ASSRLAGLGEQY
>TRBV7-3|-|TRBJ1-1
ASSLTPLSGSPEAF
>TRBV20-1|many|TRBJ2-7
SARDVEVISYEQY
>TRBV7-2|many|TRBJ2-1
ASSPLAGGSEQF
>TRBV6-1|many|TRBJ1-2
ASIPVGGSRTYT
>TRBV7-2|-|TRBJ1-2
ASSLAVSYGYT
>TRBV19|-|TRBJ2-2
ASSMDRVWGGELF
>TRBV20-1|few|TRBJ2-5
SARDLTSGSGETQY
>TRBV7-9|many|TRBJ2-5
ASSPSGRLYQETQY
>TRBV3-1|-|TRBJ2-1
ASSARLLWGSYNEQF
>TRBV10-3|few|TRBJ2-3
AISEVSSGGADTQY
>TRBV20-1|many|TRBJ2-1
SAKGRGSSYNEQF
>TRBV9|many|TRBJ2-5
ASSVAEGLYQETQY
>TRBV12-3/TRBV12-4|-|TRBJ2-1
ASSASGRVFDEQF
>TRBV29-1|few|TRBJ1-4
SVSDGTEKLF
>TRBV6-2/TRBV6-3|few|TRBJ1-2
ASSKAQGRAYGYT
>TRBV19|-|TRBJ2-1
ASSIGGGAYNEQF
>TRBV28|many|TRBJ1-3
ATEDRASGNTIY
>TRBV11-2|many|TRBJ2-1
ASSFRLAGGGILGSEF
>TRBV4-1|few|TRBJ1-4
ASSQATQGATNEKLF
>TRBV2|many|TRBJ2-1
ASRKSSNEQF
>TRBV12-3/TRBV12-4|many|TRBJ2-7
ASSLSLGLAGAGSYEQY
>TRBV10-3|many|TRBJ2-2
AISETSGGTGELF
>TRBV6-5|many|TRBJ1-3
ASSYGGVGNTIY
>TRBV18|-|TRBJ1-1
ASSTGTGLNTEAF